This TCR beta chain was sequenced in a study of patients and donors after allogeneic stem cell transplantation. From germline, CDR1 is SGDLS and CDR2 YYNGEE. Trimming removed 4 bases from V and 8 bases from J; junction bases left unmatched: 14. This CDR3 has 16 residues. From the RT-PCR reads, TCRdb called clonotypes with MiXCR, one entry per CDR3 protein. The sample contains 920,000 or so distinct CDR3 sequences, roughly 17% of which appear only once. The sequencing input was blood, either unsorted or a sorted T cell fraction (not recorded which). The chain couples TRBV9 to TRBJ2-1; TRBD2 agrees at 8 bases. This TCR came from a human donor who was either an allogeneic HSCT recipient or a stem cell or donor lymphocyte infusion donor (not recorded which). It is not recorded whose cells these are; they may come from a transplant donor. CDR3 region: CASSLRAGEGPDEQFF. The DNA for the CDR3 is TGTGCCAGCAGCCTCCGAGCGGGAGAAGGCCCCGATGAGCAGTTCTTC.